This passage covers 3 T cell receptor beta chains from one sample sequenced in a study of identical twins. Via MiXCR, TCRdb re-called the 5' RACE reads, giving one row per CDR3 protein. The repertoire holds roughly 630,000 distinct CDR3 sequences, with just over 7% as singletons. Separately, the same data were catalogued under a study of yellow fever vaccine responses in identical twins.

Material for sequencing was PBMCs. The source of these receptors is a woman under 30 in good health.

The CDR3 nucleotides read TGCAGTGCTAGTGGGCAGGATTATGGCTACACCTTC. Protein sequence: CSASGQDYGYTF. This rearrangement joins TRBV20-1 to TRBJ1-2; no reliable D call. Germline CDR1 DFQATT, CDR2 SNEGSKA (reference sequence). The CDR3 totals 12 residues. Between the trimmed V and J ends, which lost 3 bases and 5 bases, there was a span of 10 bases.

This clonotype was recorded at least ten times. The J gene is TRBJ1-1, the V gene TRBV12-3 or TRBV12-4; a weak D match, TRBD1 (6 bases). V shed 9 bases and J shed 6 bases, with 14 bases lying between them. This CDR3 contains 12 residues. The CDR3 bases are TGTGCCAGTGACATAGGGGGATCTGAAGCTTTCTTT. It encodes CASDIGGSEAFF.

Concerning this clonotype: The germline gene is not matched at one end of the junction; a read error may be the cause. The chain recombines TRBV7-2 with TRBJ2-7; 7 bases are a match to TRBD1. CDR1 and CDR2 (germline): SGHTA, FQGNSA. The CDR3 totals 14 residues. CDR3 in DNA: TGTGCCAGCAGCTTAGGAGGGGGCGGCAACGAGCAGCACTTC. As protein: CASSLGGGGNEQHF. Full variable domain (outside the CDR3, taken from reference TRBV7-2 and TRBJ2-7): GAGVSQSPSNKVTEKGKDVELRCDPISGHTALYWYRQSLGQGLEFLIYFQGNSAPDKSGLPSDRFSAERTGGSVSTLTIQRTQQEDSAVYLCASSLGGGGNEQHFGPGTRLTVT.